This T cell receptor beta chain was sequenced for a study of T cell repertoires in cytomegalovirus infection. Points from the study as a whole: Summed frequency of shared TCR beta families picked out CMV carriers who also had the relevant HLA. What dominated the ex vivo response were HLA-C-restricted CMV-specific TCR beta clonotypes.

Each CDR3 protein is one row after TCRdb ran MiXCR on the reads. The sample contains approximately 320,000 distinct CDR3 sequences, more than 9% of which appear only once. Only a few counts were recorded for this clonotype. Its antigen is unidentified. The germline gives CDR1 ENHRY, CDR2 SYGVKD. The CDR3 contains 16 residues. V was clipped by 4 bases and J by 3 bases, with 18 bases between them. J is TRBJ1-1 and V is TRBV10-3; no reliable D call. This TCR came from a human donor in good health (CMV status not recorded). Some clones in this sample may be carry-over from other donors' samples. The material sequenced was PBMCs. In nucleotides, the CDR3 is TGTGCCATCAGTGGGACCGGAGGTATCGTGGACACTGAAGCTTTCTTT. Translation gives CAISGTGGIVDTEAFF.